This T cell receptor (beta chain) was identified in a study of T cell responses to AZD1222 COVID-19 vaccine. Note on this clone: Its antigen is not identified.

Sequenced by immunoSEQ multiplex PCR; TCRdb stores in-frame clones only, minus some. Here the sample spans 150,000 to 200,000 clones, approximately 92% being singletons. Regarding the study as a whole: The breadth and depth of Spike-specific TCRs increased once two AZD1222 doses had been given. There were repertoire samples only from the period after the peak T cell response. There were vaccine-associated CD4 TCRs across spike, dominant at 160-218 and 743-854. Among spike-specific TCRs, nearly half reportedly target unmutated variant regions.

The V end lost 5 bases, the J end lost 4 bases, and 14 bases lay between the germline ends. This CDR3 has 14 residues. CDR1 and CDR2 from the germline V gene are KGHSH and LQKENI. Sequencing used peripheral blood, obtained 28 days after the second dose of the MenACWY control vaccine. The receptor was derived from an adult who received the MenACWY meningococcal vaccine as a control. The chain combines TRBV18 with TRBJ1-1, with a tentative D call TRBD1 (6 bases). CDR3 in amino acids: CASSTQGGGTEAFF. In DNA form, the CDR3 reads TGTGCCAGCTCAACCCAGGGAGGGGGCACTGAAGCTTTCTTT.